The clone carrying this TCR beta chain was counted a few times. The target antigen is unknown. This entry is derived from a study of post-analysis software for immune sequencing data. Overall study findings and caveats: A few TRBV segments appeared more often in patients than in controls, and TRBV5-6, TRBV5-1 and TRBV20-1 were among these. Among multiple sclerosis patients, normalized Chao1 diversity was significantly below that of controls. The F measure placed samples prepared in the same batch into strongly shared clusters.

CDR1 ENHRY and CDR2 SYGVKD come from the germline V gene. This CDR3 region has 16 residues. Trimming stripped 6 bases from V and 0 bases from J, with 16 bases between. Prepared libraries of TCR beta cDNA carried unique molecular identifiers. Out of roughly 1 to 11 million T cells, 480,000 or so cDNA molecules were generated. TCRdb itself ran the PCR reads through MiXCR, one entry per CDR3 protein. The profile shows roughly 800,000 distinct CDR3 sequences, 30% of them singletons. The clonotype originates from a girl aged 10 to 17 with multiple sclerosis. This chain joins TRBV10-3 and TRBJ2-3; no definite D call. The specimen sequenced was blood. The CDR3 sequence: CAISLIAPTSTDTQYF. In nucleotides, the CDR3 is TGTGCCATCAGCTTAATTGCCCCCACTAGCACAGATACGCAGTATTTT.